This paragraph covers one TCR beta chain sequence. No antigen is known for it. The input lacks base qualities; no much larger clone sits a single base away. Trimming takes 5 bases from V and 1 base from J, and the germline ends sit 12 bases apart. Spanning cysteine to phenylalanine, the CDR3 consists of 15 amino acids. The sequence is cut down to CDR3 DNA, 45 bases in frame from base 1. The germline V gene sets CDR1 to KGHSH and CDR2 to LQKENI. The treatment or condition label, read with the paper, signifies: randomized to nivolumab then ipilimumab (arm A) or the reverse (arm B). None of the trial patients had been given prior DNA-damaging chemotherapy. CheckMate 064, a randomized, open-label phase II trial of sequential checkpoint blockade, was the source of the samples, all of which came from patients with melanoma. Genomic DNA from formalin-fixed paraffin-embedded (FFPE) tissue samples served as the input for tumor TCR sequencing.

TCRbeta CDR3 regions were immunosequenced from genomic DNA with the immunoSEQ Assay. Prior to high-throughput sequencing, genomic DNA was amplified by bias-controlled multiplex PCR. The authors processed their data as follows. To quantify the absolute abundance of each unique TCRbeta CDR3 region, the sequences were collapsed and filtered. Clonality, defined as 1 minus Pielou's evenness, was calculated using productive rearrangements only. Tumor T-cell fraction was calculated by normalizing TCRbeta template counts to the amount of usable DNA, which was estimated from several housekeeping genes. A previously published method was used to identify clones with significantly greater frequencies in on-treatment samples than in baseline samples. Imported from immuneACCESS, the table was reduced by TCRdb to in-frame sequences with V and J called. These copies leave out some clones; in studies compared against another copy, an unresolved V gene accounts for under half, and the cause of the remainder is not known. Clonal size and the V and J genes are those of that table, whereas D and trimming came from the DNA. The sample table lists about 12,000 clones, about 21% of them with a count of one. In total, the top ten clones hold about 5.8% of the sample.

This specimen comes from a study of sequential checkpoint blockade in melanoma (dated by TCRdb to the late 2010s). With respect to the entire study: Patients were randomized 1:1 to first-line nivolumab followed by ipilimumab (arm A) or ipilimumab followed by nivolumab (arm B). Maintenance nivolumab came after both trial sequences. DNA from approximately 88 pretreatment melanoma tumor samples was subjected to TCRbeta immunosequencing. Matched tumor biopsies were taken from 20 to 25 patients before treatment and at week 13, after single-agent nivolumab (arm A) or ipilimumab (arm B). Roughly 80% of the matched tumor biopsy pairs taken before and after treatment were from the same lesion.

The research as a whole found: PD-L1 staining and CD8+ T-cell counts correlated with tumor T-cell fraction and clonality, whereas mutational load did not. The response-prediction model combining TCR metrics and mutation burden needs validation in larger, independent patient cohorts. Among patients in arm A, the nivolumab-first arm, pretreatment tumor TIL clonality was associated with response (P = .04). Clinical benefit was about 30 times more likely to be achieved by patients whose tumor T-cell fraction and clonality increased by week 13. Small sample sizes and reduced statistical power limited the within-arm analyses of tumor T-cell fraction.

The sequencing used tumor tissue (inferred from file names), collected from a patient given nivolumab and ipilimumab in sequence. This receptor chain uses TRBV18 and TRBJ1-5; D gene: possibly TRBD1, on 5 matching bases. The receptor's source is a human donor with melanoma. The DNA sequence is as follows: TGTGCCAGCTCAGGTCAGGGAGGGAGCAATCAGCCCCAGCATTTT. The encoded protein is CASSGQGGSNQPQHF.